This is a list of T cell receptor beta chains from one sample in a study of T cells in Graves' hyperthyroidism and ophthalmopathy. In TCRdb, the multiplex PCR reads were re-called with MiXCR into one record per CDR3 protein. The sample yields approximately 610,000 distinct CDR3 sequences, roughly 15% seen once. The material sequenced was blood. These receptors were taken from a woman aged 40-49 years with Graves' ophthalmopathy. CDR3s leave out the opening cysteine and the closing phenylalanine or tryptophan. Size values are once, few and many counts, or a class for expanded clones, and some rows have none.

many	TRBV6-2/TRBV6-3	TRBJ2-6	ASSYSLFGPDHSGANVLT
few	TRBV3-1	TRBJ1-1	ASSKTEQNTEAF
few	TRBV20-1	TRBJ2-2	SARDQTSKRLTGELF
many	TRBV29-1	TRBJ2-5	SVGIGQASETQY
many	TRBV19	TRBJ1-5	ASIGLVGQGANQPQH
many	TRBV28	TRBJ2-5	ASSWTAKKETQY
.	TRBV7-9	TRBJ1-1	ASSLGPLKDLGAF
.	TRBV7-2	TRBJ2-5	ASSFGLAGVGTQY
many	TRBV7-2	TRBJ2-2	ASSLGLIAGELF
.	TRBV7-9	TRBJ2-5	ASSLAGSTIGKTQY
many	TRBV11-2	TRBJ2-5	ASSLGSRTSGEETQY
many	TRBV29-1	TRBJ1-2	SVVSHQGSSLNGYT
few	TRBV19	TRBJ2-7	ASSIVGQEEQY
many	TRBV15	TRBJ1-5	ATSRSFRDRGGQPQH
once	TRBV6-1	TRBJ2-7	ASTPTLGRTGVYEQY
.	TRBV11-2	TRBJ2-5	ASSLGRQRAQETQY
.	TRBV24-1	TRBJ1-5	ATSRGGGSNQPQH
many	TRBV24-1	TRBJ2-5	ATSDPPGPEETQY
many	TRBV12-5	TRBJ2-7	ASGVLVQGDTYEQY
many	TRBV6-1	TRBJ1-1	ASSATANQAF
many	TRBV28	TRBJ1-5	ASTGQPSNQPQH
few	TRBV18	TRBJ2-7	ASSPPSLNEQY
few	TRBV29-1	TRBJ2-3	SALPGGADTQY
.	TRBV7-8	TRBJ1-1	ASSLRQGGLNTEAF
.	TRBV29-1	TRBJ1-5	SVAGGGQPQH
many	TRBV6-7	TRBJ1-1	ASSTLGAMNTEAF
many	TRBV5-6	TRBJ2-7	ASSWSVQGYEQY
many	TRBV12-3/TRBV12-4	TRBJ2-2	ASGLTGELF
.	TRBV20-1	TRBJ2-5	SARDLAGGETQY